This T cell receptor (beta chain) was sequenced in a study of shared clonotypes between healthy human individuals. Trimming took 2 bases from V and 1 from J, leaving 5 bases between them. This CDR3 is 14 amino acids long. Per germline, CDR1 SSHAT and CDR2 FNYEAQ (reference sequence). TCRdb's table, derived via immunoSEQ multiplex PCR, lists solely in-frame clones and lacks some. The data show around 2.5 million clones, with roughly 93% seen just once and 0.36% held by the top ten. The V and J genes are TRBV7-7 and TRBJ2-2; D is ambiguous. Sequenced material: naive CD4+ T cells from PBMCs. As for subset: CD45RA+ positively selected. The TCR was taken from a man aged 18 to 29 in good health. Some clones in this sample may be carry-over from other donors' samples. CDR3 sequence (DNA): TGTGCCAGCAGCTTATCACAGAACACCGGGGAGCTGTTTTTT. It is translated as CASSLSQNTGELFF.